Following are 26 T cell receptor beta chains from one sample sequenced in a study of T cell responses to AZD1222 COVID-19 vaccine. The table came from immunoSEQ multiplex PCR; TCRdb's copy has only in-frame clones and leaves some out. This sample has around 140,000 clones; about nine tenths occur once, and the top ten carry 6.9%. The sequencing used peripheral blood, collected on day 0 of AZD1222 vaccination. All receptors derive from an adult in good health.

The chain has TRBV4-3 and TRBJ1-4, with 7 positions matching TRBD1. The CDR3 is made up of 15 amino acids. V shed 4 bases, J shed 7 bases, and the junction held 9 bases outside the gene matches. Germline V lookup: CDR1 LGHNA, CDR2 YSLEER. The CDR3 nucleotides read TGCGCCAGCAGCCGCATCGGACAGGAGGGTGAAAAACTGTTTTTT. Encoded protein: CASSRIGQEGEKLFF.

The rearrangement links TRBV7-2 to TRBJ2-3, with 8 bases matching TRBD1. The J segment lost 8 bases and the V segment lost 8 bases, leaving 3 bases of the junction unmatched. This CDR3 is built from 11 residues. CDR1 is SGHTA and CDR2 is FQGNSA in the germline V gene. The CDR3 bases are TGTGCCAGCCAGGGGGCCAGTACGCAGTATTTT. Its protein product is CASQGASTQYF.

This clone occurred once. V usage is TRBV7-2 and J usage is TRBJ1-5; 8 nucleotides align to TRBD1. The junction had 12 bases not matched to a gene; V was cut back by 5 bases and J by 3 bases. This CDR3 is 17 amino acids long. Germline lookup yields CDR1 SGHTA and CDR2 FQGNSA. CDR3 bases: TGTGCCAGCAGCCCCTCACAGACAGGGGTCACCAATCAGCCCCAGCATTTT. Protein product: CASSPSQTGVTNQPQHF.

CDR3: CATSRDPAAYNEQFF. The CDR3 DNA is TGTGCCACCAGCAGAGATCCGGCAGCCTACAATGAGCAGTTCTTC. The chain employs TRBV15 and TRBJ2-1; D uncertain. Germline V CDR1 and CDR2: LNHNV, YYDKDF (reference sequence). The V end lost 0 bases, the J end lost 2 bases, and 8 bases lay between the germline ends. The CDR3 consists of 15 residues.

The chain has TRBV28 and TRBJ2-3; D gene ambiguous. Trimming removed 6 bases at V and 10 bases at J, with 17 bases between. The CDR3 consists of 13 residues. CDR1 is MDHEN, CDR2 SYDVKM, per germline. The CDR3 here is CASRPIGLDAQYF. The CDR3 DNA reads as TGTGCCAGCAGACCCATCGGGCTGGACGCGCAGTATTTT.

The chain combines TRBV6-5 with TRBJ1-1; TRBD1 agrees at 8 bases. This CDR3 comprises 14 residues. Germline V CDR1 and CDR2: MNHEY, SVGAGI. After removal of 11 bases from V and 2 bases from J, the junction contained 10 bases not matched to a gene. In nucleotides, the CDR3 is TGTGCCGGCAAGACAGGGGTAACAAACACTGAAGCTTTCTTT. Protein sequence: CAGKTGVTNTEAFF.

This chain links TRBV10-3 with TRBJ2-3, with 7 bases identical to TRBD1. Germline trimming cut 4 bases from V and 0 bases from J; bases unmatched to any gene: 1. There are 14 residues in the CDR3. The germline V gene encodes CDR1 ENHRY and CDR2 SYGVKD. CDR3 amino acids: CAISGDSSTDTQYF. For the CDR3, the DNA is TGTGCCATCAGTGGGGACAGTAGCACAGATACGCAGTATTTT.

The V call is TRBV14, the J call TRBJ2-7; D is unclear. The CDR3 contains 13 residues. V shed 0 bases and J shed 2 bases, with 5 bases lying between them. Per the germline V gene, CDR1 is SGHDN and CDR2 is FVKESK. CDR3 protein: CASSQEAAYEQYF. The CDR3 bases are TGTGCCAGCAGCCAAGAGGCAGCCTACGAGCAGTACTTC.

The J gene is TRBJ2-7, the V gene TRBV10-2, with 9 bases lining up with TRBD1. Germline assignment: CDR1 WSHSY and CDR2 SAAADI. This CDR3 region has 15 residues. Trimming at V came to 4 bases and at J to 2 bases, leaving 6 bases not matched to a gene. The CDR3 loop reads CASSVRDRAAYEQYF. CDR3 in DNA: TGCGCCAGCAGTGTCCGGGACAGGGCCGCCTACGAGCAGTACTTC.

This chain uses TRBV15 with TRBJ2-3; possibly TRBD2 for D (6 bases). The CDR3 runs 14 residues. V was pared by 3 bases and J by 3 bases, with 10 bases between. Germline lookup yields CDR1 LNHNV and CDR2 YYDKDF (reference sequence). The CDR3 protein is CATSRGGSTDTQYF. The CDR3 bases are TGTGCCACCAGCAGGGGGGGTAGTACAGATACGCAGTATTTT.

This clone has just one count. CDR3 sequence reads: CASRDTNNSPLHF. As DNA, the CDR3 is TGTGCCAGCAGAGACACAAATAATTCACCCCTCCACTTT. The gene calls are TRBV2 and TRBJ1-6; D remains unclear. The CDR3 is made up of 13 amino acids. V lost 6 bases, J lost 5 bases, and 8 bases lay in between. Germline V gene sequence: CDR1 SNHLY, CDR2 FYNNEI.

The chain employs TRBV5-5 and TRBJ1-6; possible D gene TRBD1, 6 bases. From germline, CDR1 is SGHKS and CDR2 YYEKEE (reference sequence). V was clipped by 3 bases and J by 7 bases, with 14 bases between them. The CDR3 has 15 residues. CDR3 region: CASSYAGVGNSPLHF. The CDR3 nucleotides are TGTGCCAGCAGCTACGCAGGGGTGGGGAATTCACCCCTCCACTTT.

This rearrangement joins TRBV7-2 to TRBJ2-5; the D is unclear. Trimming took 1 base from V and 3 from J, leaving 6 bases between them. Germline V gene data show CDR1 as SGHTA and CDR2 as FQGNSA. This CDR3 is 13 amino acids long. In DNA form, the CDR3 reads TGTGCCAGCAGCTTAGGGCAGAAAGAGACCCAGTACTTC. It codes for CASSLGQKETQYF.

The gene calls are TRBV7-8 and TRBJ2-5; 13 bases agree with TRBD2. With 4 bases clipped from V and 4 bases from J, the junction kept 3 bases outside the gene matches. CDR1 is SGHVS and CDR2 is FQNEAQ in the germline V gene. The CDR3 is 15 residues long. The CDR3 DNA sequence: TGTGCCAGCAGCTGGGGGACTAGCGGGGCAGAGACCCAGTACTTC. Encoded protein: CASSWGTSGAETQYF.

This chain connects TRBV19 to TRBJ2-7; 10 bases map to TRBD1. With 8 bases clipped from V and 6 bases from J, the junction kept 4 bases outside the gene matches. CDR1 is LNHDA and CDR2 is SQIVND in the germline V gene (reference sequence). This CDR3 is 12 amino acids long. The CDR3 nucleotides are TGTGCCAGTGGGGGACAGGGGTCCGAGCAGTACTTC. As protein: CASGGQGSEQYF.

This clone was seen a single time. The CDR3 protein is CASSPGTGYGYTF. CDR3 nucleotide sequence: TGTGCCAGCAGTCCCGGGACAGGGTATGGCTACACCTTC. The chain links TRBV7-9 to TRBJ1-2; 9 bases match TRBD1. The germline gives CDR1 SEHNR, CDR2 FQNEAQ (reference sequence). CDR3 length equals 13 residues. V dropped 6 bases and J dropped 5; count of bases not matched to a gene: 4.

The chain is built from TRBV19 and TRBJ2-7; 8 bases fit TRBD1. This CDR3 spans 13 amino acids. The germline gives CDR1 LNHDA, CDR2 SQIVND (reference sequence). The ends lost 10 bases at V and 3 bases at J; junction bases unmatched: 8. The CDR3 region is CATHDGQGYEQYF. The CDR3 region has the DNA TGTGCCACTCACGACGGACAGGGCTACGAGCAGTACTTC.

The chain uses TRBV2 and TRBJ2-5; 10 bases line up with TRBD2. The junction had 8 bases not matched to a gene; V was cut back by 4 bases and J by 0 bases. Per germline, CDR1 SNHLY and CDR2 FYNNEI. The CDR3 consists of 17 residues. The CDR3 coding sequence is TGTGCCAGCAGTGGGCGGCTAGCGGGGGAGGACCAAGAGACCCAGTACTTC. Translation gives CASSGRLAGEDQETQYF.

The chain joins TRBV6-5 to TRBJ2-4; D is unresolved. The length of the CDR3 is 15 residues. Germline assignment: CDR1 MNHEY and CDR2 SVGAGI. The V end lost 6 bases, the J end lost 5 bases, and 17 bases lay between the germline ends. CDR3 nucleotide sequence: TGTGCCAGCAGACGACCGGAGAGTGGCCAAAACATTCAGTACTTC. Translated, it gives CASRRPESGQNIQYF.

The rearrangement links TRBV7-2 to TRBJ2-7, with 7 bases that match TRBD1. The CDR3 is 13 residues long. Germline assignment: CDR1 SGHTA and CDR2 FQGNSA. Trimming at V came to 8 bases and at J to 4 bases, leaving 8 bases not matched to a gene. CDR3 nucleotide sequence: TGTGCCAGCGAGCCAGGGGGTAGGTACGAGCAGTACTTC. Translated, it gives CASEPGGRYEQYF.

The rearrangement joins TRBV6-5 to TRBJ1-1; no definite D call. Trimming removed 5 bases at V and 3 bases at J, with 10 bases between. Germline V gene data show CDR1 as MNHEY and CDR2 as SVGAGI. The CDR3 covers 13 residues. The CDR3 sequence: CASSRLVDTEAFF. The CDR3, as DNA: TGTGCCAGCAGTAGATTGGTGGACACTGAAGCTTTCTTT.

V usage is TRBV10-2 and J usage is TRBJ1-1, with D possibly matching TRBD1 (5 bases). Per the germline V gene, CDR1 is WSHSY and CDR2 is SAAADI. The V end was cut by 5 bases, the J end by 4 bases, with 14 bases between. The CDR3 runs 14 residues. The CDR3 loop is CASSSLRGLTEAFF. The CDR3, as DNA: TGCGCCAGCAGTAGCCTCCGGGGCCTCACTGAAGCTTTCTTT.

This clone was picked up a small number of times. This chain uses TRBV7-9 with TRBJ1-4; D may be TRBD1 (5 bases). CDR1 SEHNR and CDR2 FQNEAQ come from the germline V gene (reference sequence). Trimming removed 5 bases at V and 7 bases at J, with 17 bases between. The CDR3 spans 15 residues. CDR3 sequence: CASSDLRDGGEKLFF. As DNA, the CDR3 is TGTGCCAGCAGCGACCTCAGGGATGGGGGTGAAAAACTGTTTTTT.

This sequence joins TRBV11-2 and TRBJ2-1, with 7 nucleotides matching TRBD1. Looked up from germline, CDR1 is SGHAT and CDR2 is FQNNGV. The trim removed 6 bases at V and 1 base at J, leaving 3 bases unmatched. CDR3 size: 14 residues. The CDR3 sequence is CASRKGQSYNEQFF. CDR3 coding DNA: TGTGCCAGCAGGAAGGGACAGTCCTACAATGAGCAGTTCTTC.

The chain carries TRBV28 and TRBJ1-4; D gene uncertain. The CDR3 spans 11 residues. Deletions cut 1 base from V and 7 bases from J, with 1 base between. CDR1 and CDR2 from the germline V gene are MDHEN and SYDVKM. CDR3 residues: CASSLFEKLFF. The CDR3 bases are TGTGCCAGCAGTTTATTTGAAAAACTGTTTTTT.

The chain is built from TRBV5-4 and TRBJ2-5; D remains ambiguous. With 4 bases removed from V and 4 bases from J, the gap between germline ends came to 14 bases. Germline assignment: CDR1 SGHNT and CDR2 YYREEE (reference sequence). The CDR3 runs to 14 residues. CDR3 sequence reads: CASSDPRRLETQYF. DNA for the CDR3: TGTGCCAGCAGCGATCCCCGGAGATTAGAGACCCAGTACTTC.